The 27 T cell receptor beta chains below were found in one sample sequenced in a study of blood T cell repertoires in COVID-19. The protocol was immunoSEQ multiplex PCR, while the TCRdb copy is restricted to in-frame clones and leaves out a portion. The table has approximately 180,000 clones, about 75% seen once. Material: peripheral blood. The receptors stem from a woman between 65 and 79 years old with acute or convalescent COVID-19.

In its sample, this clone was seen once. This chain uses TRBV7-6 with TRBJ2-2, with 7 bases aligning to TRBD2. This CDR3 is built from 19 residues. The V and J ends lost 0 bases and 0 bases, in that order; junction bases with no gene match: 10. CDR1 SGHVS and CDR2 FNYEAQ come from the germline V gene. In DNA form, the CDR3 reads TGTGCCAGCAGCTTAGCGTACGGCCTAGCGGCCCCGAACACCGGGGAGCTGTTTTTT. Its translation is CASSLAYGLAAPNTGELFF.

This clone has only a few counts. The chain couples TRBV7-9 to TRBJ2-5, with D possibly being TRBD1 (5 bases). Trimming shortened V by 7 bases and J by 1 base, and 10 bases separated the two germline ends. The CDR3 contains 13 residues. CDR1 and CDR2 (germline): SEHNR, FQNEAQ (reference sequence). CDR3 coding DNA: TGTGCCAGCATAGGGGCAGGCCAAGAGACCCAGTACTTC. Translating it yields CASIGAGQETQYF.

This clone was seen a single time. This chain uses TRBV24-1 with TRBJ1-2; the D is unclear. V lost 3 bases and J lost 4, with 5 bases in between. The CDR3 is made up of 12 amino acids. Germline V CDR1 and CDR2: KGHDR, SFDVKD. In DNA, the CDR3 is TGTGCCACCAGTGATGACTTCTATGGCTACACCTTC. Its protein product is CATSDDFYGYTF.

The CDR3 region is CASSLAGSAYNSPLHF. CDR3 DNA sequence: TGCGCCAGCAGCTTGGCCGGTAGCGCCTATAATTCACCCCTCCACTTT. The gene calls are TRBV5-1 and TRBJ1-6; D remains unclear. V lost 0 bases, J lost 2 bases, and 9 bases lay in between. Germline assignment: CDR1 SGHRS and CDR2 YFSETQ. This CDR3 is 16 amino acids long.

The chain uses TRBV3-1 (or the pseudogene TRBV3-2) and TRBJ2-3; 9 nucleotides line up with TRBD2. CDR3 size: 15 residues. Germline V lookup: CDR1 LGHDT, CDR2 YNNKEL (reference sequence). V lost 2 bases, J lost 7 bases, and 7 bases stayed unmatched. CDR3 sequence (DNA): TGTGCCAGCAGCCAACCGGGGGCGGGAGGGAATACGCAGTATTTT. Amino acids: CASSQPGAGGNTQYF.

To note about this clone: The same CDR3 also results from other DNA sequences found in this sample. The V gene is TRBV11-3, the J gene TRBJ2-3; 10 positions match TRBD1. V was clipped by 5 bases and J by 2 bases; unmatched bases: 4. CDR3 length equals 15 residues. Germline V CDR1 and CDR2: SGHNT, YENEEA. The CDR3 here is CASSPRQGATDTQYF. The CDR3 DNA sequence: TGTGCCAGCAGCCCAAGACAGGGGGCCACAGATACGCAGTATTTT.

This clone was found a few times. The chain joins TRBV30 to TRBJ1-6, with 7 nucleotides matching TRBD1. Germline V gene sequence: CDR1 GTSNPN, CDR2 SVGIG (reference sequence). The CDR3 is made up of 14 amino acids. V shed 0 bases and J 7 bases; nucleotides not matched to a gene: 3. This CDR3 reads CAWSVWTGNSPLHF. CDR3 coding DNA: TGTGCCTGGAGTGTGTGGACAGGCAATTCACCCCTCCACTTT.

V and J are TRBV7-3 and TRBJ2-6, with 8 nucleotides matching TRBD1. The CDR3 length is 18 residues. The germline CDR1 and CDR2 sequences are SGHTA and FQGTGA. V dropped 2 bases and J dropped 1; count of bases not matched to a gene: 7. The CDR3 DNA sequence: TGTGCCAGCAGCTTAGGTGGACAGGGTGGATCTGGGGCCAACGTCCTGACTTTC. This translates into CASSLGGQGGSGANVLTF.

The chain couples TRBV5-5 to TRBJ1-1, with 9 bases fitting TRBD1. The CDR3 consists of 17 residues. The V and J ends lost 0 bases and 2 bases, in that order; junction bases with no gene match: 8. CDR1 is SGHKS and CDR2 is YYEKEE in the germline V gene (reference sequence). For the CDR3, the DNA is TGTGCCAGCAGCTTGGCCGGGACAGGGATCGTTAACACTGAAGCTTTCTTT. It codes for CASSLAGTGIVNTEAFF.

In nucleotides, the CDR3 is TGTGCCAGCAGTTTCGGGGGTGGCCCCGGGAATTCACCCCTCCACTTT. This translates into CASSFGGGPGNSPLHF. The chain combines TRBV27 with TRBJ1-6, with D possibly being TRBD1 (5 bases). CDR3 length: 16 residues. CDR1 MNHEY and CDR2 SMNVEV come from the germline V gene (reference sequence). Trimming stripped 3 bases from V and 7 bases from J, with 16 bases between.

This sequence joins TRBV5-4 and TRBJ2-1, with 14 bases identical to TRBD2. V lost 4 bases to trimming and J lost 9 bases; unmatched junction nucleotides: 6. The germline V gene encodes CDR1 SGHNT and CDR2 YYREEE (reference sequence). CDR3 length equals 15 residues. This CDR3 is CASSAGTSGGGEQFF. The CDR3 coding sequence is TGTGCCAGCAGCGCTGGGACTAGCGGGGGTGGTGAGCAGTTCTTC.

This rearrangement joins TRBV13 to TRBJ2-7, with a possible D match to TRBD1 (6 bases). This CDR3 contains 16 residues. Trimming left V 6 bases short and J 3 bases short, with 21 bases between. Germline-derived CDR1 and CDR2 are PRHDT and FYEKMQ (reference sequence). The CDR3 DNA follows: TGTGCCAGCAGACCCCAGGGGTCTACTAGACGCTACGAGCAGTACTTC. It translates to CASRPQGSTRRYEQYF.

V is TRBV7-9 and J is TRBJ1-6, with D possibly matching TRBD1 (5 bases). V lost 5 bases, J lost 5 bases, and 13 bases lay in between. The CDR3 contains 15 residues. Germline CDR1 and CDR2: SEHNR and FQNEAQ (reference sequence). This CDR3 reads CASSRGGRDNSPLHF. The CDR3 DNA follows: TGTGCCAGCAGCCGCGGGGGACGAGATAATTCACCCCTCCACTTT.

The chain joins TRBV9 to TRBJ1-2; 10 nucleotides match TRBD1. This CDR3 has 16 amino acids. J lost 0 bases, V lost 2 bases, and 4 bases had no gene match. The germline gives CDR1 SGDLS, CDR2 YYNGEE. In DNA form, the CDR3 reads TGTGCCAGCAGCGTGTCCGGGACAGGGGCTAACTATGGCTACACCTTC. Protein: CASSVSGTGANYGYTF.

Written as DNA, the CDR3 is TGTGCCAGCGGTGACGCAGGGATAGCCAAAAACATTCAGTACTTC. This sequence encodes CASGDAGIAKNIQYF. The chain couples TRBV3-1 (or the pseudogene TRBV3-2) to TRBJ2-4; the D gene is possibly TRBD1 (5 bases). Germline V gene sequence: CDR1 LGHDT, CDR2 YNNKEL (reference sequence). This CDR3 contains 15 residues. Trimming left V 8 bases short and J 0 bases short, with 14 bases between.

The sample holds many counts of this clone. The rearrangement uses TRBV5-4 and TRBJ2-2, with D uncertain. The germline V gene encodes CDR1 SGHNT and CDR2 YYREEE (reference sequence). Deletions cut 3 bases from V and 3 bases from J, with 15 bases between. The CDR3 is made up of 16 amino acids. In DNA, the CDR3 is TGTGCCAGCAGCTCGTCACAGCTAACCTACACCGGGGAGCTGTTTTTT. It is translated as CASSSSQLTYTGELFF.

The chain carries TRBV7-9 and TRBJ2-1, with no clear D. The V end was cut by 4 bases, the J end by 4 bases, with 8 bases between. The CDR3 spans 13 residues. Germline assignment: CDR1 SEHNR and CDR2 FQNEAQ (reference sequence). The CDR3 DNA follows: TGTGCCAGCAGCTCATCCTATTACAATGAGCAGTTCTTC. Amino acid sequence: CASSSSYYNEQFF.

The chain employs TRBV10-3 and TRBJ2-1, with 8 bases fitting TRBD2. Unmatched junction bases numbered 8, after V lost 4 bases and J lost 0 bases. Per germline, CDR1 ENHRY and CDR2 SYGVKD. The CDR3 loop spans 17 amino acids. The CDR3 loop is CAISGLAGTSSYNEQFF. The CDR3 nucleotides read TGTGCCATCAGTGGGTTAGCGGGGACAAGCTCCTACAATGAGCAGTTCTTC.

Concerning this clone: The junction departs from the called germline gene at one end, perhaps through a read error. This chain links TRBV7-2 with TRBJ1-2; D uncertain. CDR1 SGHTA and CDR2 FQGNSA come from the germline V gene. The CDR3 consists of 13 residues. CDR3: CASSGRPKDIPWF. The CDR3 nucleotides read TGTGCCAGCAGCGGAAGGCCGAAAGACATCCCCTGGTTT.

The rearrangement uses TRBV3-1 (or the pseudogene TRBV3-2) and TRBJ2-7; 11 nucleotides align to TRBD2. This CDR3 is 16 amino acids long. Trimming cost V 1 base and J 0 bases; bases outside gene matches: 2. Germline CDR1 is LGHDT and CDR2 is YNNKEL (reference sequence). In nucleotides, the CDR3 is TGTGCCAGCAGCCAAGTGACTAGCGGGAACTCCTACGAGCAGTACTTC. Translating it yields CASSQVTSGNSYEQYF.

The chain carries TRBV3-1 (or the pseudogene TRBV3-2) and TRBJ2-7; 9 positions match TRBD2. After removal of 0 bases from V and 5 bases from J, the junction contained 11 bases not matched to a gene. The CDR3 spans 17 residues. Germline V lookup: CDR1 LGHDT, CDR2 YNNKEL (reference sequence). CDR3 in amino acids: CASSQDLARGRAHEQYF. In DNA form, the CDR3 reads TGTGCCAGCAGCCAAGATCTCGCGCGCGGGAGGGCCCACGAGCAGTACTTC.

CDR3 nucleotides: TGTGCCAGCAGCTTAACTGTATCGCGCGGCGGGGAGCTGTTTTTT. Translation gives CASSLTVSRGGELFF. This chain connects TRBV7-2 to TRBJ2-2; D is ambiguous. The CDR3 has 15 residues. V lost 2 bases to trimming and J lost 7 bases, with 14 bases between them. Germline values: CDR1 SGHTA, CDR2 FQGNSA.

The genes are TRBV7-2 and TRBJ1-2; D perhaps matches TRBD1 (5 bases). The CDR3 runs 14 residues. V was trimmed by 5 bases and J by 4 bases, leaving 14 bases between them. Germline assignment: CDR1 SGHTA and CDR2 FQGNSA. CDR3 protein: CASSPRGGAYGYTF. In DNA, the CDR3 is TGTGCCAGCAGCCCCCGTGGAGGGGCCTATGGCTACACCTTC. Together with reference TRBV7-2 and TRBJ1-2, the CDR3 gives the full variable domain: GAGVSQSPSNKVTEKGKDVELRCDPISGHTALYWYRQSLGQGLEFLIYFQGNSAPDKSGLPSDRFSAERTGGSVSTLTIQRTQQEDSAVYLCASSPRGGAYGYTFGSGTRLTVV.

The rearrangement uses TRBV5-6 and TRBJ2-5; a possible D gene is TRBD1 (6 bases). The CDR3 is 15 amino acids. Trimming cost V 4 bases and J 4 bases, with 17 bases left between them. The germline V gene encodes CDR1 SGHDT and CDR2 YYEEEE. The DNA of the CDR3 is TGTGCCAGCAGCCAGGCCACAGGGTTTCGAGAGACCCAGTACTTC. This sequence encodes CASSQATGFRETQYF.

The V and J genes are TRBV2 and TRBJ2-1, with D unresolved. The CDR3 spans 16 residues. Trimming took off 5 bases at V and 1 base at J, with 15 bases between the two ends. Looked up from germline, CDR1 is SNHLY and CDR2 is FYNNEI. This chain's CDR3 is CASSYQPSTSYNEQFF. The CDR3 DNA sequence: TGTGCCAGCAGTTACCAACCAAGCACGTCCTACAATGAGCAGTTCTTC.

The chain couples TRBV29-1 to TRBJ2-3, with 9 bases lining up with TRBD1. Germline V lookup: CDR1 SQVTM, CDR2 ANQGSEA. The J segment lost 4 bases and the V segment lost 6 bases, leaving 2 bases of the junction unmatched. The CDR3 extends over 12 amino acids. Here the CDR3 DNA reads TGCAGCGTAACAGGGGGCCCAGATACGCAGTATTTT. Its protein product is CSVTGGPDTQYF.

This clone appeared once. V usage is TRBV13 and J usage is TRBJ2-2; TRBD2 aligns across 9 bases. Germline CDR1 PRHDT, CDR2 FYEKMQ (reference sequence). V trimming: 5 bases; J trimming: 4 bases; junction bases outside the gene matches: 5. This CDR3 region has 15 residues. The CDR3 DNA reads as TGTGCCAGCAGCCCTAGCGGGACGGGCACCGGGGAGCTGTTTTTT. This gives the protein CASSPSGTGTGELFF.